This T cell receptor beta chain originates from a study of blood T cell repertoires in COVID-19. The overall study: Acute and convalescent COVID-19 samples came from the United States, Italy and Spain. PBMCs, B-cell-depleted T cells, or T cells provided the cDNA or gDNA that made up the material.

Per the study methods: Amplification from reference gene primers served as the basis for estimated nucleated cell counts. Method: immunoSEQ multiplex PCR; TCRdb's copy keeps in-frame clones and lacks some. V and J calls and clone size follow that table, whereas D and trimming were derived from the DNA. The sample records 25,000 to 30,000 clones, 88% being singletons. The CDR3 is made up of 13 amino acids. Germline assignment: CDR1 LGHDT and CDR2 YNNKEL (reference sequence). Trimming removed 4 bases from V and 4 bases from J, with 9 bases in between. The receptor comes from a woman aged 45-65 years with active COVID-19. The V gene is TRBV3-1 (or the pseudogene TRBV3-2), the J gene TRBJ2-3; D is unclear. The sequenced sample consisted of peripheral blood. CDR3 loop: CASSPKRPDTQYF. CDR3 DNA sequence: TGTGCCAGCAGCCCGAAGAGGCCAGATACGCAGTATTTT.